Presented here are 18 T cell receptor beta chains from one specimen sequenced in a study of control samples from healthy donors and cancer patients. Method: immunoSEQ multiplex PCR; TCRdb's copy keeps in-frame clones and lacks some. Here the sample spans tens of thousands of clones, approximately 94% being singletons. Sequencing used blood. The receptors come from a man aged 30 to 39 in good health.

This chain connects TRBV27 to TRBJ2-7; 7 nucleotides match TRBD2. Trimming cost V 5 bases and J 3 bases; bases outside gene matches: 7. The CDR3 sequence is 14 residues long. CDR1 is MNHEY, CDR2 SMNVEV, per germline (reference sequence). The CDR3 DNA reads as TGTGCCAGCAGTATGGGGGGGTCCCACTACGAGCAGTACTTC. Translation gives CASSMGGSHYEQYF.

The V gene is TRBV4-1, the J gene TRBJ1-5, with a possible D match to TRBD1 (6 bases). Looked up from germline, CDR1 is MGHRA and CDR2 is YSYEKL. Trimming shortened V by 1 base and J by 7 bases, and 11 bases separated the two germline ends. The CDR3 has 14 amino acids. CDR3 nucleotide sequence: TGCGCCAGCAGCCAAGCGGGGGGCCGGCAGCCCCAGCATTTT. This encodes CASSQAGGRQPQHF.

The CDR3 loop reads CASSSWQGRGNTEAFF. In DNA, the CDR3 is TGTGCCAGCAGCTCTTGGCAAGGGAGGGGGAACACTGAAGCTTTCTTT. This chain uses TRBV3-1 (or the pseudogene TRBV3-2) with TRBJ1-1, with D possibly matching TRBD1 (5 bases). This CDR3 spans 16 amino acids. Deletions cut 5 bases from V and 1 base from J, with 17 bases between. Germline loops: CDR1 LGHDT, CDR2 YNNKEL (reference sequence).

The chain links TRBV11-2 to TRBJ2-5; 10 bases align to TRBD2. Germline values: CDR1 SGHAT, CDR2 FQNNGV. The CDR3 length is 17 residues. Trimming took 1 base from V and 4 from J; bases not matched to a gene: 9. The CDR3 loop reads CASSLGVASGSRETQYF. The CDR3 DNA follows: TGTGCCAGCAGCTTAGGGGTGGCTAGCGGGAGCAGAGAGACCCAGTACTTC.

This chain joins TRBV28 and TRBJ1-5; D is possibly TRBD1 (6 bases). The length of the CDR3 is 16 residues. Trimming cost V 5 bases and J 0 bases, with 14 bases left between them. CDR1 MDHEN and CDR2 SYDVKM come from the germline V gene. The CDR3 region has the DNA TGTGCCAGCAGTACCAGGACAGCTTATAGCAATCAGCCCCAGCATTTT. It codes for CASSTRTAYSNQPQHF.

The chain is built from TRBV27 and TRBJ2-1; D may be TRBD1 or TRBD2 (6 bases each). CDR1 is MNHEY, CDR2 SMNVEV, per germline (reference sequence). Deletions cut 5 bases from V and 5 bases from J, with 22 bases between. CDR3 length: 17 amino acids. The CDR3 DNA follows: TGTGCCAGCAGTCTGCTGCGGGACACCGCTACAAACAATGAGCAGTTCTTC. Translating it yields CASSLLRDTATNNEQFF.

This rearrangement joins TRBV9 to TRBJ2-5; D remains unclear. This CDR3 is built from 13 residues. V lost 0 bases and J lost 2, with 5 bases in between. Germline V gene sequence: CDR1 SGDLS, CDR2 YYNGEE. CDR3 coding DNA: TGTGCCAGCAGCGTAGGGACGCAAGAGACCCAGTACTTC. This sequence encodes CASSVGTQETQYF. The full variable domain, rest sourced from reference TRBV9 and TRBJ2-5, is DSGVTQTPKHLITATGQRVTLRCSPRSGDLSVYWYQQSLDQGLQFLIQYYNGEERAKGNILERFSAQQFPDLHSELNLSSLELGDSALYFCASSVGTQETQYFGPGTRLLVL.

The chain couples TRBV18 to TRBJ1-5, with D tentatively TRBD1 (6 bases). CDR1 is KGHSH and CDR2 is LQKENI in the germline V gene. V was pared by 6 bases and J by 7 bases, with 13 bases between. The CDR3 runs to 13 residues. The DNA for the CDR3 is TGTGCCAGCTCTAAGGGGGAAAGGCAGCCCCAGCATTTT. Its protein product is CASSKGERQPQHF.

This clone appeared once. This rearrangement joins TRBV6-2 or TRBV6-3 to TRBJ2-4; D gene uncertain. This CDR3 region has 17 residues. V was cut by 2 bases and J by 1 base, with 15 bases left in between. Per germline, CDR1 MNHEY and CDR2 SVGEGT. The CDR3 DNA sequence: TGTGCCAGCAGTTACGGCAGACAAGAACGGGCCAAAAACATTCAGTACTTC. It specifies CASSYGRQERAKNIQYF.

The chain links TRBV6-5 to TRBJ1-4; D remains unclear. The CDR3 runs to 13 residues. Germline V lookup: CDR1 MNHEY, CDR2 SVGAGI. The germline V and J ends were trimmed by 6 bases and 7 bases, with 12 bases remaining between them. Here the CDR3 DNA reads TGTGCCAGCAGAAGCATGTCCGTTGAAAAACTGTTTTTT. This codes for CASRSMSVEKLFF.

The V call is TRBV7-2, the J call TRBJ2-3; 10 bases are shared with TRBD2. The V and J ends lost 1 base and 2 bases, in that order; junction bases with no gene match: 12. CDR3 length equals 19 residues. The germline V gene has CDR1 SGHTA and CDR2 FQGNSA. The CDR3 region is CASSLVPPRSGGITDTQYF. The CDR3, as DNA: TGTGCCAGCAGCTTAGTTCCGCCCCGTAGCGGGGGGATCACAGATACGCAGTATTTT.

As regards this clone: The junction differs from germline at one of its ends, possibly a read error. This CDR3 is also generated by other DNA sequences in the sample. The genes are TRBV2 and TRBJ2-2; TRBD2 matches 9 bases. The CDR3 extends over 16 amino acids. CDR1 is SNHLY, CDR2 FYNNEI, per germline. CDR3 amino acids: CAPRHAAGGDTGELFF. In DNA, the CDR3 is TGCGCCCCCCGGCACGCGGCGGGGGGGGACACCGGGGAGCTGTTTTTT. Based on the CDR3 plus reference TRBV2 and TRBJ2-2, the full variable domain is EPEVTQTPSHQVTQMGQEVILRCVPISNHLYFYWYRQILGQKVEFLVSFYNNEISEKSEIFDDQFSVERPDGSNFTLKIRSTKLEDSAMYFCAPRHAAGGDTGELFFGEGSRLTVL.

The chain is built from TRBV11-3 and TRBJ2-7; the D gene is possibly TRBD2 (6 bases). CDR1 is SGHNT and CDR2 is YENEEA in the germline V gene. The V end was cut by 5 bases, the J end by 5 bases, with 13 bases between. There are 13 residues in the CDR3. The CDR3 nucleotides read TGTGCCAGCAGCCGCGGGACGGTCCACGAGCAGTACTTC. It specifies CASSRGTVHEQYF.

The CDR3 DNA reads as TGCGCCAGCAGTGGGACAGCGAACTATGGCTACACCTTC. Translation: CASSGTANYGYTF. The gene calls are TRBV10-1 and TRBJ1-2; D might be TRBD1 (6 bases). Germline V gene lookup returns CDR1 WNHNN and CDR2 SYGVQD (reference sequence). With 4 bases removed from V and 2 bases from J, the gap between germline ends came to 8 bases. The CDR3 extends over 13 amino acids.

The chain employs TRBV5-1 and TRBJ2-7; no reliable D call. Trimming stripped 2 bases from V and 3 bases from J, with 18 bases between. CDR3 size: 16 residues. Looked up from germline, CDR1 is SGHRS and CDR2 is YFSETQ. CDR3 protein: CASSFRSDAGNYEQYF. CDR3 nucleotide sequence: TGCGCCAGCAGCTTTCGGTCGGACGCCGGCAACTACGAGCAGTACTTC.

The CDR3 loop is CASSGIATEQFF. In DNA, the CDR3 is TGTGCCAGCAGCGGTATAGCGACTGAGCAGTTCTTC. The V call is TRBV6-5, the J call TRBJ2-1; possible D gene TRBD2, 5 bases. Trimming stripped 6 bases from V and 9 bases from J, with 12 bases between. The germline V gene encodes CDR1 MNHEY and CDR2 SVGAGI. This CDR3 has 12 residues.

This clone came up a few times. V usage is TRBV4-3 and J usage is TRBJ1-1; D is undetermined. The CDR3 is 13 amino acids. Germline V lookup: CDR1 LGHNA, CDR2 YSLEER. Trimming took off 0 bases at V and 7 bases at J, with 9 bases between the two ends. The CDR3 loop reads CASSQDRGREAFF. The DNA for the CDR3 is TGCGCCAGCAGCCAAGATCGGGGTCGTGAAGCTTTCTTT.

The CDR3 is CASSSAGQEAFF. CDR3 sequence (DNA): TGTGCCAGTAGTTCGGCGGGACAGGAAGCTTTCTTT. The V gene is TRBV19, the J gene TRBJ1-1, with TRBD1 identical over 7 bases. This CDR3 is built from 12 residues. From germline, CDR1 is LNHDA and CDR2 SQIVND (reference sequence). The V segment lost 5 bases and the J segment 8 bases; nucleotides outside the gene matches: 5.